This T cell receptor (beta chain) was recovered during a study of T cells in Graves' hyperthyroidism and ophthalmopathy (dated by TCRdb to the late 2010s). As for the study more broadly: Peripheral blood samples were taken at initial diagnosis, before any treatment was given. Whether ophthalmopathy could be predicted prospectively was tested in an independent validation cohort made up of under 20 hyperthyroidism patients plus 17 patients who later progressed to ophthalmopathy. After blood sampling, hyperthyroidism patients were treated with methimazole at a starting dose of 30 mg daily, and ophthalmopathy patients were treated with high-dose intravenous methylprednisolone. A discovery cohort of roughly 96 patients, approximately 45 with Graves' ophthalmopathy and about 58 with stable Graves' hyperthyroidism, was used to find distinguishing TCR V-J signatures. In about 6 Graves' hyperthyroidism patients, the study also compared T-cell repertoires from thyroid tissue with T-cell repertoires from blood. The 75 to 100 discovery patients were randomly split 7:3 into training and test sets. According to the paper, TCR Vbeta CDR3 sequencing was carried out on 120 to 150 peripheral blood samples, which came from approximately 41 ophthalmopathy, approximately 78 hyperthyroidism and some 17 progressor patients.

This clonotype was detected a few times. Its specific antigen is unknown. Base qualities are missing; no much larger clone stands one base away. Compared with germline, V lacks 0 bases and J lacks 1 base; bases without a gene match: 7. CDR1 and CDR2 are drawn from the germline V gene: SGDLS, YYNGEE. CDR3 length: 17 amino acids, cysteine to phenylalanine. The entry retains the CDR3 DNA only, 51 bases that are in frame from base 1. The full study reports these points: Sample size was not statistically predetermined, and blinding of investigators to group allocation was not performed. In cross-validation, a model built on a 13 V-J signature told ophthalmopathy apart from stable hyperthyroidism with roughly 87% sensitivity and about 81% specificity, and in testing the same model reached 80%/75%. In validation, the model predicted progression to ophthalmopathy with roughly 66% sensitivity and 72% to 85% specificity, a median of around 6.6 months before onset. Most expanded thyroid clonotypes (frequency above 0.001) were also found in blood, which suggests that blood repertoires may mirror thyroid immune responses.

The TCR beta CDR3 regions were amplified from RNA transcripts. The first round of RT-PCR for the TCR CDR3 was performed with the HTBI primer set and the Qiagen OneStep RT-PCR kit. The libraries were constructed in a second round of multiplex PCR and then size-selected and purified. Libraries were sequenced paired-end with 100 bp reads on an Illumina HiSeq2000. Per the source publication's procedure: SOAPnuke was used to process the raw data, throwing out any read that contained adapters or uncalled bases, had a mean Phred below 15, or lacked an exact constant-primer or identifier match. High-quality paired reads were merged using COPE v1.2.5, and each unique nucleotide sequence was defined as a clonotype. Clonotypes were aligned to IMGT TRBV, TRBD and TRBJ reference segments using MiTCR v1.1. The analysis was restricted to V-J combinations with a frequency above 0.0001, which together covered 99.2% of the repertoires. A TCS score was defined as the ratio between F50 (clonal expansion) and ExV (chaos), using BLOSUM62-based TCRdist between CDR3 peptides within each V-J. Welch's t-statistics and random forest reduced roughly 500 V-J features to about 12, which were used in a naive Bayes classifier (R e1071). TCRdb reanalyzed the raw reads on its own, using fastp at Q25 for trimming and MiXCR for clone calling, and kept in-frame beta chains. A single entry per CDR3 protein holds the most common genes and DNA from its merged rows. TCRdb, not the authors, supplied the V and J calls. The sample table holds more than 600,000 distinct CDR3 sequences, of which roughly 17% were seen once. Under 10% of the sample comes from the top ten.

A patient counted as having stable Graves' hyperthyroidism if no progression to ophthalmopathy occurred over 18 months of follow-up. Hyperthyroidism patients were newly diagnosed, with disease duration under 2 months, and aged 18 to 65 years. The study excluded patients with uncontrolled infections, other autoimmune diseases, pregnancy or lactation. Diagnoses relied on clinical symptoms, serum thyroxine and TRAb, thyroid ultrasound and orbital computed tomography. Ficoll-Paque density gradient centrifugation was used to isolate PBMCs from 9.5 to 10 ml of fresh peripheral blood. Total RNA was extracted with Trizol reagent, and quality was checked on an Agilent 2100 Bioanalyzer.

This clonotype was sampled from a man aged 18 to 29 with Graves' hyperthyroidism. In this chain, TRBV9 is recombined with TRBJ1-1; the junction holds 9 bases that match TRBD1. Sample: blood. The CDR3 sequence is CASSVATPGQGNTEAFF. The sequenced DNA is TGTGCCAGCAGCGTAGCTACGCCGGGACAGGGGAACACTGAAGCTTTCTTT.